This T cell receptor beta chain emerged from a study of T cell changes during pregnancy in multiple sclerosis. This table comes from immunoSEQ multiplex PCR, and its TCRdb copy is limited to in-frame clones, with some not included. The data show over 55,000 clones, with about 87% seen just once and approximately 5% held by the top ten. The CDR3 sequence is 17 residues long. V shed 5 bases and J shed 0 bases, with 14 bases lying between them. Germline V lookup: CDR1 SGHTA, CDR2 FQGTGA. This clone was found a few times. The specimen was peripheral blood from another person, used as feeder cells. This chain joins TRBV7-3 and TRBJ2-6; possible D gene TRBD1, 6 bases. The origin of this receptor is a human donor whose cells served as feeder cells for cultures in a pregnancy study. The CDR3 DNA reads TGTGCCAGCAGCCCCGCCTACAGGGCCTCTGGGGCCAACGTCCTGACTTTC. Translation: CASSPAYRASGANVLTF. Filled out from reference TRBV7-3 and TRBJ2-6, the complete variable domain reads GAGVSQTPSNKVTEKGKYVELRCDPISGHTALYWYRQSLGQGPEFLIYFQGTGAADDSGLPNDRFFAVRPEGSVSTLKIQRTERGDSAVYLCASSPAYRASGANVLTFGAGSRLTVL.